The 23 T cell receptor beta chains given below trace back to one sample, sequenced in a study of blood T cell repertoires in COVID-19 (dated by TCRdb to the early 2020s). The protocol used for the library was the immunoSEQ multiplex PCR assay. TCRdb took this table from immuneACCESS and kept in-frame rearrangements with V and J called. Such tables lack part of the clones; where checked against another copy, unresolved V genes explain under half of the gap, and the rest is unexplained. The sample table lists about 76,000 clones, 80% to 95% of them with a count of one. Together, the top ten hold under 1.1% of the sample. What was sequenced was peripheral blood. These receptors all stem from a woman aged 45-65 years in a cohort sampled during active COVID-19.

The chain carries TRBV10-1 and TRBJ2-3; D is unclear. The germline V gene has CDR1 WNHNN and CDR2 SYGVQD (reference sequence). The V and J ends lost 3 bases and 8 bases respectively, with 12 bases between them. The length of the CDR3 is 13 residues. The CDR3 region has the DNA TGCGCCAGCAGTGACCTCGACTCGTTTACGCAGTATTTT. Encoded protein: CASSDLDSFTQYF.

The rearrangement joins TRBV11-2 to TRBJ2-7; D may be TRBD1 (6 bases). Per the germline V gene, CDR1 is SGHAT and CDR2 is FQNNGV. V was cut by 1 base and J by 6 bases, with 13 bases left in between. The CDR3 runs 14 residues. The CDR3 coding sequence is TGTGCCAGCAGCTTAGGACAGGCCAACGCCGAGCAGTACTTC. Translation gives CASSLGQANAEQYF. The entire variable domain, with the rest obtained from reference TRBV11-2 and TRBJ2-7, is as follows: EAGVAQSPRYKIIEKRQSVAFWCNPISGHATLYWYQQILGQGPKLLIQFQNNGVVDDSQLPKDRFSAERLKGVDSTLKIQPAKLEDSAVYLCASSLGQANAEQYFGPGTRLTVT.

This chain connects TRBV5-1 to TRBJ2-1; D unresolved. CDR3 length: 12 amino acids. The germline V gene has CDR1 SGHRS and CDR2 YFSETQ. V dropped 0 bases and J dropped 10 bases, with 8 bases sitting between them. DNA for the CDR3: TGCGCCAGCAGCTTGGCTCAGATAGAGCAGTTCTTC. Protein: CASSLAQIEQFF.

This chain uses TRBV5-6 with TRBJ1-5; D is undetermined. Germline loops: CDR1 SGHDT, CDR2 YYEEEE. The ends were cut back, 2 bases at V and 0 bases at J, with 9 bases in the middle. CDR3 length equals 15 residues. DNA for the CDR3: TGTGCCAGCAGCTTAGGAGGTTATAGCAATCAGCCCCAGCATTTT. This gives the protein CASSLGGYSNQPQHF. Supplemented by reference TRBV5-6 and TRBJ1-5, the full variable domain reads DAGVTQSPTHLIKTRGQQVTLRCSPKSGHDTVSWYQQALGQGPQFIFQYYEEEERQRGNFPDRFSGHQFPNYSSELNVNALLLGDSALYLCASSLGGYSNQPQHFGDGTRLSIL.

The rearrangement links TRBV5-1 to TRBJ1-6; weak D call: TRBD1 (6 bases). Germline V gene sequence: CDR1 SGHRS, CDR2 YFSETQ. V was pared by 0 bases and J by 7 bases, with 14 bases between. CDR3 size: 16 residues. In DNA, the CDR3 is TGCGCCAGCAGCTTGGAACCGCAGGGGCTAAATTCACCCCTCCACTTT. Translated, it gives CASSLEPQGLNSPLHF.

This clone was seen once. J is TRBJ2-1 and V is TRBV14; 7 positions match TRBD1. V shed 0 bases, J shed 5 bases, and the junction held 4 bases outside the gene matches. The CDR3 is 15 residues long. Germline V gene sequence: CDR1 SGHDN, CDR2 FVKESK. CDR3 bases: TGTGCCAGCAGCCAAGATACGGGACAGCACAATGAGCAGTTCTTC. It encodes CASSQDTGQHNEQFF.

The chain recombines TRBV28 with TRBJ2-1, with 10 bases lining up with TRBD2. J gave up 2 bases and V 5 bases, and 6 bases lay outside the gene matches. Germline CDR1 is MDHEN and CDR2 is SYDVKM. The CDR3 extends over 16 amino acids. The CDR3 is CASSPRTSGTYNEQFF. The CDR3 bases are TGTGCCAGCAGTCCCCGGACTAGCGGCACCTACAATGAGCAGTTCTTC.

J is TRBJ1-1 and V is TRBV28; maybe TRBD1 (5 bases). The germline V gene encodes CDR1 MDHEN and CDR2 SYDVKM. The V end lost 5 bases, the J end lost 5 bases, and 15 bases lay between the germline ends. The CDR3 is 14 residues long. The CDR3 region is CASSHGGAGTEAFF. The CDR3 DNA is TGTGCCAGCAGTCACGGAGGGGCGGGGACTGAAGCTTTCTTT.

The genes are TRBV5-1 and TRBJ2-1, with 7 bases fitting TRBD1. Germline trimming cut 0 bases from V and 9 bases from J; bases unmatched to any gene: 3. Looked up from germline, CDR1 is SGHRS and CDR2 is YFSETQ. There are 13 residues in the CDR3. CDR3 loop: CASSLGGGSEQFF. For the CDR3, the DNA is TGCGCCAGCAGCTTGGGAGGGGGCAGTGAGCAGTTCTTC.

The chain combines TRBV12-3 or TRBV12-4 with TRBJ1-1; D unclear. The V end was cut by 8 bases, the J end by 0 bases, with 7 bases between. The CDR3 covers 12 residues. The CDR3 region is CASGPMNTEAFF. The CDR3 DNA follows: TGTGCCAGCGGGCCGATGAACACTGAAGCTTTCTTT.

Written as DNA, the CDR3 is TGCAGCGTCCAGGGCTCCGGGACAGTGAACACTGAAGCTTTCTTT. It specifies CSVQGSGTVNTEAFF. The chain employs TRBV29-1 and TRBJ1-1, with 7 bases lining up with TRBD1. CDR1 SQVTM and CDR2 ANQGSEA come from the germline V gene. Trimming at V came to 6 bases and at J to 0 bases, leaving 10 bases not matched to a gene. CDR3 length equals 15 residues.

The CDR3 loop is CASRRHRGNEQYF. CDR3 DNA sequence: TGCGCCAGTAGGAGACACCGGGGAAACGAGCAGTACTTC. The chain links TRBV10-1 to TRBJ2-7, with D possibly being TRBD2 (5 bases). The CDR3 consists of 13 residues. Germline V CDR1 and CDR2: WNHNN, SYGVQD (reference sequence). V shed 9 bases and J shed 5 bases, with 17 bases lying between them.

This chain connects TRBV7-2 to TRBJ1-1; D call uncertain. The CDR3 has 15 amino acids. The V and J ends lost 2 bases and 0 bases respectively, with 10 bases between them. Germline-derived CDR1 and CDR2 are SGHTA and FQGNSA. The CDR3 loop is CASSLSRMMNTEAFF. The CDR3 DNA reads TGTGCCAGCAGCTTAAGCAGGATGATGAACACTGAAGCTTTCTTT.

The rearrangement uses TRBV24-1 and TRBJ2-3; 9 bases line up with TRBD2. There are 15 residues in the CDR3. V was pared by 5 bases and J by 6 bases, with 8 bases of the junction left unmatched. Germline V lookup: CDR1 KGHDR, CDR2 SFDVKD. The CDR3 DNA sequence: TGTGCCACCAGTGCGGCGGGAGGGCAAGACGATACGCAGTATTTT. This encodes CATSAAGGQDDTQYF.

The chain uses TRBV6-1 and TRBJ1-1; D uncertain. This CDR3 is built from 14 residues. V gave up 3 bases and J gave up 2 bases, with 10 bases separating them. Germline V gene lookup returns CDR1 MNHNS and CDR2 SASEGT. The CDR3 region has the DNA TGTGCCAGCAGTGAGGGAGGGCGTAACACTGAAGCTTTCTTT. This sequence encodes CASSEGGRNTEAFF.

This chain connects TRBV7-9 to TRBJ2-7; 9 bases fit TRBD1. Losses at the gene ends were 0 bases for V and 4 bases for J; bases not matched to a gene: 7. The CDR3 consists of 16 residues. The germline V gene encodes CDR1 SEHNR and CDR2 FQNEAQ (reference sequence). CDR3: CASSLAGGTGRYEQYF. The DNA for the CDR3 is TGTGCCAGCAGCTTAGCGGGGGGGACAGGGCGATACGAGCAGTACTTC.

V and J are TRBV19 and TRBJ1-5, with D possibly matching TRBD1 (6 bases). Germline V lookup: CDR1 LNHDA, CDR2 SQIVND (reference sequence). The CDR3 consists of 17 residues. Trimming left V 4 bases short and J 4 bases short, with 20 bases between. CDR3 in amino acids: CASSTPGGGRLNQPQHF. CDR3 DNA sequence: TGTGCCAGTAGTACCCCCGGGGGGGGCAGGTTGAATCAGCCCCAGCATTTT.

The V and J genes are TRBV4-1 and TRBJ1-1; the D is unclear. This CDR3 is built from 15 residues. Germline V lookup: CDR1 MGHRA, CDR2 YSYEKL. The V gene lost 1 base and the J gene lost 0 bases, with 9 bases spanning the gap. The CDR3 sequence is CASSQGPAVNTEAFF. In DNA form, the CDR3 reads TGCGCCAGCAGCCAAGGTCCAGCGGTGAACACTGAAGCTTTCTTT.

This chain connects TRBV28 to TRBJ2-7; 9 positions match TRBD1. The CDR3 has 13 amino acids. The ends lost 10 bases at V and 5 bases at J; junction bases unmatched: 9. Germline loops: CDR1 MDHEN, CDR2 SYDVKM. Here the CDR3 DNA reads TGTGCCACCGCCCAGGACAGGGGTAACGAGCAGTACTTC. Its translation is CATAQDRGNEQYF.

J is TRBJ2-5 and V is TRBV3-1 (or the pseudogene TRBV3-2); 7 bases agree with TRBD1. Germline V gene data show CDR1 as LGHDT and CDR2 as YNNKEL (reference sequence). There are 13 residues in the CDR3. The V segment lost 4 bases and the J segment 3 bases; nucleotides outside the gene matches: 2. Here the CDR3 reads CASSLGTEETQYF. CDR3 coding DNA: TGTGCCAGCAGCCTTGGGACAGAAGAGACCCAGTACTTC.

The V and J genes are TRBV7-8 and TRBJ2-4, with TRBD1 matching over 10 bases. The CDR3 runs to 14 residues. V lost 5 bases, J lost 7 bases, and 5 bases stayed unmatched. CDR1 is SGHVS, CDR2 FQNEAQ, per germline. CDR3 residues: CASSPTGQGNIQYF. The CDR3 DNA sequence: TGTGCCAGCAGCCCTACGGGACAGGGGAACATTCAGTACTTC.

V usage is TRBV24-1 and J usage is TRBJ1-4; D is perhaps TRBD1 (6 bases). V gave up 3 bases and J gave up 6 bases, with 10 bases separating them. Germline-derived CDR1 and CDR2 are KGHDR and SFDVKD. This CDR3 has 14 residues. CDR3 in amino acids: CATSDPRGDEKLFF. In DNA, the CDR3 is TGTGCCACCAGTGATCCCAGGGGAGATGAAAAACTGTTTTTT.

The V and J genes are TRBV10-2 and TRBJ1-2; D perhaps matches TRBD1 (6 bases). Trimming removed 5 bases at V and 6 bases at J, with 25 bases between. The CDR3 extends over 17 amino acids. Looked up from germline, CDR1 is WSHSY and CDR2 is SAAADI. The DNA for the CDR3 is TGCGCCAGCAGTCCTCTACCTGGACAGCCCGGTTTGGATGGCTACACCTTC. It codes for CASSPLPGQPGLDGYTF.